Included here is one T cell receptor (beta chain) sequence, with context. Recently defined diagnostic criteria for definite or probable disease were fulfilled by Susac syndrome patients. CD8+ and CD4+ T cells were negatively isolated; TEMRA cells were FACS-enriched. RNA, at about 0.5 to 1 ug, was reverse transcribed with random hexamers. It was immunoSEQ multiplex PCR that amplified TCR beta CDR3 across 54 Vbeta and 13 Jbeta. TCRdb analysed the immunoSEQ multiplex PCR reads with MiXCR anew, one entry per CDR3 protein. The sample includes about 180,000 distinct CDR3 sequences, around 95% seen only once; the top ten take around 0.13%. This sample was taken from a study of CD8 T cells in Susac syndrome. This CDR3 has 16 residues. Deletions cut 5 bases from V and 0 bases from J, with 17 bases between. Germline-derived CDR1 and CDR2 are MDHEN and SYDVKM.

The TCR sequence derives from a human donor with Susac syndrome. The V gene is TRBV28, the J gene TRBJ2-7; D remains unclear. Sequences were obtained from CD4+ T cells from PBMCs. In DNA form, the CDR3 reads TGTGCCAGCAGTACCCGAACCCCAATAGGCTCCTACGAGCAGTACTTC. This sequence encodes CASSTRTPIGSYEQYF.